Presented here are 28 T cell receptor beta chains from one specimen sequenced in a study of T cell repertoires in cytomegalovirus infection. TCRdb independently ran MiXCR on the reads; one entry per CDR3 protein. This table has about 210,000 distinct CDR3 sequences, about 5.9% appearing once. The sample taken for sequencing was PBMCs. Receptors were obtained from a human donor in good health (CMV status not recorded). Some clones in this sample may be carry-over from other donors' samples.

This clonotype has ten or more counts. The rearrangement uses TRBV7-2 and TRBJ1-4, with D possibly being TRBD1 (5 bases). Per the germline V gene, CDR1 is SGHTA and CDR2 is FQGNSA. V gave up 5 bases and J gave up 3 bases, with 7 bases separating them. The CDR3 is 13 amino acids. This CDR3 reads CASSGGPNEKLFF. The DNA of the CDR3 is TGTGCCAGCAGCGGGGGACCTAATGAAAAACTGTTTTTT.

This clonotype was found many times. The J gene is TRBJ2-2, the V gene TRBV4-3; TRBD2 agrees at 10 bases. Looked up from germline, CDR1 is LGHNA and CDR2 is YSLEER. Germline trimming cut 2 bases from V and 0 bases from J; bases unmatched to any gene: 3. The CDR3 spans 17 residues. CDR3 nucleotides: TGCGCCAGCAGCCAAACTCTAGCGGGGGCGAACACCGGGGAGCTGTTTTTT. Encoded protein: CASSQTLAGANTGELFF.

This clonotype was picked up a small number of times. The V and J genes are TRBV29-1 and TRBJ1-2, with D hard to call. V was trimmed by 2 bases and J by 3 bases, leaving 7 bases between them. The V gene's germline CDR1 is SQVTM and CDR2 ANQGSEA. The CDR3 extends over 12 amino acids. The CDR3 DNA is TGCAGCGTTGAAACAGTAGACTATGGCTACACCTTC. As protein: CSVETVDYGYTF.

The table lists this clonotype with a few counts. The chain carries TRBV6-5 and TRBJ2-1; perhaps TRBD2 as D (5 bases). V lost 0 bases and J 8 bases, leaving 17 bases between the germline ends. Germline CDR1 MNHEY, CDR2 SVGAGI. The CDR3 length is 16 residues. The CDR3 DNA sequence: TGTGCCAGCAGTTACTCGAAACGGGAAACACTGGATGAGCAGTTCTTC. As protein: CASSYSKRETLDEQFF.

The rearrangement uses TRBV20-1 and TRBJ1-1; D gene uncertain. The V and J ends lost 6 bases and 4 bases respectively, with 18 bases between them. CDR3 size: 14 residues. The germline V gene has CDR1 DFQATT and CDR2 SNEGSKA (reference sequence). Here the CDR3 reads CSAGSQTRPTEAFF. The CDR3 nucleotides read TGCAGTGCCGGAAGTCAGACCCGACCCACTGAAGCTTTCTTT.

This clonotype has a count of ten or more. V gene TRBV6-2 or TRBV6-3 combines with J gene TRBJ2-7; D assignment may be TRBD1 or TRBD2 (6 bases each). Germline V lookup: CDR1 MNHEY, CDR2 SVGEGT. The CDR3 is made up of 12 amino acids. Trimming cost V 8 bases and J 1 base, with 9 bases left between them. CDR3 protein: CASRGTSYEQYF. Written as DNA, the CDR3 is TGTGCCAGCCGGGGGACATCCTACGAGCAGTACTTC.

Regarding this clonotype: This may be a read error, as it is one base from a much larger clone. The CDR3 is CTSSQVGIYGYTF. The DNA for the CDR3 is TGCACCAGCAGCCAAGTGGGCATCTATGGCTACACCTTC. The chain combines TRBV4-3 with TRBJ1-2; D uncertain. Germline loops: CDR1 LGHNA, CDR2 YSLEER. The CDR3 runs 13 residues.

In its sample, this clonotype was seen many times. J is TRBJ2-3 and V is TRBV7-3, with 12 bases that match TRBD2. With V trimmed by 4 bases and J by 2 bases, 4 bases remained unmatched. There are 16 residues in the CDR3. From germline, CDR1 is SGHTA and CDR2 FQGTGA. CDR3 sequence: CASSSGLAGTTDTQYF. Written as DNA, the CDR3 is TGTGCCAGCAGCTCGGGACTAGCGGGTACCACAGATACGCAGTATTTT.

This clonotype has at least ten counts. The V gene is TRBV2, the J gene TRBJ2-3; 13 nucleotides align to TRBD2. There are 19 residues in the CDR3. The junction had 12 bases not matched to a gene; V was cut back by 3 bases and J by 3 bases. CDR1 SNHLY and CDR2 FYNNEI come from the germline V gene. DNA for the CDR3: TGTGCCAGCAGTGATTCATACCAACTAGCGGGGGGGGGTACAGATACGCAGTATTTT. Its translation: CASSDSYQLAGGGTDTQYF.

Only a few counts were recorded for this clonotype. The rearrangement links TRBV6-2 or TRBV6-3 to TRBJ1-5, with D hard to call. Germline CDR1 is MNHEY and CDR2 is SVGEGT. V was pared by 3 bases and J by 4 bases, with 10 bases between. The CDR3 has 14 residues. CDR3 in amino acids: CASSYQAGNQPQHF. The CDR3 DNA reads as TGTGCCAGCAGTTATCAGGCGGGTAATCAGCCCCAGCATTTT.

This clonotype was detected a few times. The chain is built from TRBV6-6 and TRBJ1-1; unclear D gene. Germline assignment: CDR1 MNHNY and CDR2 SVGAGI (reference sequence). Deletions cut 2 bases from V and 7 bases from J, with 14 bases between. The CDR3 runs to 14 residues. The chain's CDR3 is CASSYNGKGNEAFF. DNA of the CDR3: TGTGCCAGCAGTTACAACGGGAAAGGGAATGAAGCTTTCTTT.

The table lists this clonotype with many counts. The rearrangement links TRBV7-2 to TRBJ2-1; 7 positions match TRBD2. V gave up 3 bases and J gave up 8 bases; unmatched junction bases: 4. This CDR3 region has 13 residues. Germline V CDR1 and CDR2: SGHTA, FQGNSA. CDR3 bases: TGTGCCAGCAGCTTGGGAGGGTACGATGAGCAGTTCTTC. Translation gives CASSLGGYDEQFF.

This sequence joins TRBV15 and TRBJ2-3; tentatively, D is TRBD2 (6 bases). CDR3 length: 15 amino acids. V was cut by 5 bases and J by 0 bases, with 12 bases left in between. In germline, CDR1 is LNHNV, CDR2 YYDKDF (reference sequence). The CDR3 region is CATSGTGTSTDTQYF. DNA of the CDR3: TGTGCCACCAGCGGAACCGGGACTAGCACAGATACGCAGTATTTT.

This clonotype was seen at least ten times. The DNA of the CDR3 is TGCAGTGCTAGAGCGACGGCACATCAGCATTTT. Encoded protein: CSARATAHQHF. The chain combines TRBV20-1 with TRBJ1-5; D is undetermined. This CDR3 contains 11 residues. In germline, CDR1 is DFQATT, CDR2 SNEGSKA (reference sequence). With 1 base removed from V and 13 bases from J, the gap between germline ends came to 11 bases.

This clonotype was recorded many times. The CDR3 region has the DNA TGTGCCAGCAGCTTACGACAGGGGGCCTCCTACGAGCAGTACTTC. It translates to CASSLRQGASYEQYF. The rearrangement joins TRBV7-6 to TRBJ2-7, with 10 nucleotides matching TRBD1. Germline V gene data show CDR1 as SGHVS and CDR2 as FNYEAQ. The CDR3 length is 15 residues. J gave up 0 bases and V 2 bases, and 1 base lay outside the gene matches.

The rearrangement uses TRBV5-6 and TRBJ2-6, with 9 nucleotides matching TRBD2. The trim removed 5 bases at V and 1 base at J, leaving 16 bases unmatched. Per the germline V gene, CDR1 is SGHDT and CDR2 is YYEEEE. The CDR3 is 20 amino acids. CDR3 protein: CASREERGVLVGSGANVLTF. The CDR3, as DNA: TGTGCCAGCAGAGAAGAGCGGGGGGTCCTCGTTGGGTCTGGGGCCAACGTCCTGACTTTC.

This clonotype has ten or more counts. V gene TRBV20-1 combines with J gene TRBJ2-3; tentatively, D is TRBD1 or TRBD2 (5 bases each). The CDR3 runs 15 residues. The germline V gene has CDR1 DFQATT and CDR2 SNEGSKA (reference sequence). V shed 0 bases and J shed 0 bases, with 10 bases lying between them. Here the CDR3 DNA reads TGCAGTGCTAGAGACGGGGCAGCTAGCACAGATACGCAGTATTTT. Its protein product is CSARDGAASTDTQYF.

This clonotype was seen many times. The CDR3 loop reads CSVNRGPGELFF. The CDR3 nucleotides are TGCAGCGTTAACAGGGGTCCCGGGGAGCTGTTTTTT. The chain carries TRBV29-1 and TRBJ2-2, with TRBD1 matching over 7 bases. Looked up from germline, CDR1 is SQVTM and CDR2 is ANQGSEA. The CDR3 runs to 12 residues. With V trimmed by 5 bases and J by 6 bases, 3 bases remained unmatched.

Worth noting for this clonotype: A much larger clone lies one base from this, so it may be a read error. The rearrangement uses TRBV20-1 and TRBJ1-4; TRBD1 might be the D (6 bases). V was cut by 3 bases and J by 8 bases, with 16 bases left in between. CDR3 length: 14 residues. The V gene's germline CDR1 is DFQATT and CDR2 SNEGSKA (reference sequence). CDR3 in amino acids: CSARLTGLGEKLFF. CDR3 sequence (DNA): TGCAGTGCTAGGCTTACAGGGTTGGGGGAAAAACTGTTTTTT.

In this sample, this clonotype turned up once. V gene TRBV7-6 combines with J gene TRBJ2-7; 8 bases are shared with TRBD2. The CDR3 spans 15 residues. Losses at the gene ends were 6 bases for V and 1 base for J; bases not matched to a gene: 8. Germline lookup yields CDR1 SGHVS and CDR2 FNYEAQ. The CDR3 nucleotides are TGTGCCAGCAGGTTCAGCGGGGGCCAATCCTACGAGCAGTACTTC. It codes for CASRFSGGQSYEQYF.

There are many counts of this clonotype. This rearrangement joins TRBV20-1 to TRBJ2-1, with D maybe TRBD2 (6 bases). The CDR3 sequence is 15 residues long. Trimming removed 1 base from V and 2 bases from J, with 12 bases in between. Germline-derived CDR1 and CDR2 are DFQATT and SNEGSKA (reference sequence). The CDR3 here is CSARGRRGTYNEQFF. For the CDR3, the DNA is TGCAGTGCTAGAGGAAGGCGGGGTACCTACAATGAGCAGTTCTTC.

The chain couples TRBV28 to TRBJ2-3; 13 bases line up with TRBD2. Losses at the gene ends were 4 bases for V and 8 bases for J; bases not matched to a gene: 6. This CDR3 region has 15 residues. Germline loops: CDR1 MDHEN, CDR2 SYDVKM. The CDR3 region has the DNA TGTGCCAGCAGTTCACTAGCGGGGGGGCTGGCTACGCAGTATTTT. Amino acid sequence: CASSSLAGGLATQYF.

The chain recombines TRBV25-1 with TRBJ2-7; D ambiguous. V lost 5 bases, J lost 3 bases, and 11 bases lay in between. Germline-derived CDR1 and CDR2 are MGHDK and SYGVNS. The CDR3 length is 13 residues. The CDR3 sequence is CASSRVNGYEQYF. In DNA, the CDR3 is TGTGCCAGCAGTCGAGTGAACGGCTACGAGCAGTACTTC.

This clonotype was found many times. A much larger clone differs by one base, so this may be a read error. This sequence joins TRBV6-2 or TRBV6-3 and TRBJ2-1, with 16 bases aligning to TRBD2. The V gene's germline CDR1 is MNHEY and CDR2 SVGEGT. The V gene end was trimmed by 6 bases and the J gene end by 7 bases; junction bases not matched to a gene: 6. There are 16 residues in the CDR3. The CDR3 sequence: CASSPGLAGGRNEQFF. The CDR3 region has the DNA TGTGCCAGCAGCCCGGGACTAGCGGGGGGGCGGAATGAGCAGTTCTTC.

This clonotype was detected ten times or more. The DNA of the CDR3 is TGTGCCAGCAGCTTAGCGATACGAAGGGACAGGGGGCTGAACACTGAAGCTTTCTTT. Protein sequence: CASSLAIRRDRGLNTEAFF. The chain has TRBV7-2 and TRBJ1-1; 12 nucleotides match TRBD1. Germline V gene data show CDR1 as SGHTA and CDR2 as FQGNSA. V dropped 0 bases and J dropped 0; count of bases not matched to a gene: 8. The CDR3 totals 19 residues. The full variable domain, rest sourced from reference TRBV7-2 and TRBJ1-1, is GAGVSQSPSNKVTEKGKDVELRCDPISGHTALYWYRQSLGQGLEFLIYFQGNSAPDKSGLPSDRFSAERTGGSVSTLTIQRTQQEDSAVYLCASSLAIRRDRGLNTEAFFGQGTRLTVV.

This clonotype was observed at least ten times. The genes are TRBV25-1 and TRBJ1-1; D gene ambiguous. V shed 2 bases and J shed 7 bases, with 11 bases lying between them. The germline V gene encodes CDR1 MGHDK and CDR2 SYGVNS. The CDR3 is made up of 13 amino acids. The CDR3 DNA reads TGTGCCAGCAGTGAACTTAAAGGAATTGAAGCTTTCTTT. This encodes CASSELKGIEAFF.

At least ten counts were recorded for this clonotype. The chain is built from TRBV7-2 and TRBJ2-1; 10 nucleotides agree with TRBD1. V dropped 4 bases and J dropped 8; count of bases not matched to a gene: 5. This CDR3 is 14 amino acids long. Germline assignment: CDR1 SGHTA and CDR2 FQGNSA. The CDR3 sequence: CASSWDRGIDEQFF. The CDR3 DNA sequence: TGTGCCAGCAGCTGGGACAGGGGAATCGATGAGCAGTTCTTC.

There are many counts of this clonotype. As DNA, the CDR3 is TGTGCCAGCAGCTTGAACAGGGTACCGAACACTGAAGCTTTCTTT. Its protein product is CASSLNRVPNTEAFF. This chain uses TRBV5-6 with TRBJ1-1; tentative D call: TRBD1 (6 bases). The V and J ends lost 1 base and 1 base respectively, with 11 bases between them. Germline loops: CDR1 SGHDT, CDR2 YYEEEE. This CDR3 spans 15 amino acids.